The 14 T cell receptor beta chains in this list originate from one sample, sequenced in a study of blood T cell repertoires in COVID-19. TCRdb keeps only in-frame clones here, not all; method: immunoSEQ multiplex PCR. The repertoire has 250,000 or so clones, around 85% of them found once; the top ten carry less than 2.5%. Source material: PBMCs or T cells enriched from blood (not recorded which). The origin of the receptors is a woman in her forties or fifties who had recovered from COVID-19.

This chain joins TRBV11-3 and TRBJ2-3; 7 nucleotides align to TRBD2. CDR1 and CDR2 (germline): SGHNT, YENEEA. This CDR3 is 16 amino acids long. V was clipped by 3 bases and J by 1 base; unmatched bases: 7. The CDR3 reads CASSLGLSEGTDTQYF. The CDR3 nucleotides read TGTGCCAGCAGCTTGGGACTATCGGAGGGCACAGATACGCAGTATTTT.

The chain couples TRBV18 to TRBJ2-1; TRBD1 matches at 11 bases. J lost 7 bases, V lost 6 bases, and 2 bases had no gene match. CDR3 length equals 13 residues. Germline V gene sequence: CDR1 KGHSH, CDR2 LQKENI. The CDR3 is CASSRDRGNEQFF. In DNA, the CDR3 is TGTGCCAGCTCCCGGGACAGGGGGAATGAGCAGTTCTTC.

This chain uses TRBV3-1 (or the pseudogene TRBV3-2) with TRBJ2-5; 8 positions match TRBD1. After removal of 1 base from V and 2 bases from J, the junction contained 9 bases not matched to a gene. Germline V gene sequence: CDR1 LGHDT, CDR2 YNNKEL (reference sequence). This CDR3 has 17 amino acids. In DNA form, the CDR3 reads TGTGCCAGCAGCCAAGCTTTGGACAGGGTCGATCAAGAGACCCAGTACTTC. It codes for CASSQALDRVDQETQYF.

The rearrangement joins TRBV25-1 to TRBJ1-1; TRBD1 matches 8 bases. Germline CDR1 and CDR2: MGHDK and SYGVNS. V shed 3 bases, J shed 1 base, and the junction held 4 bases outside the gene matches. The CDR3 runs 15 residues. The CDR3 sequence: CASSDPGQGNTEAFF. CDR3 coding DNA: TGTGCCAGCAGTGACCCCGGACAGGGGAACACTGAAGCTTTCTTT.

This chain connects TRBV7-2 to TRBJ2-6; 10 bases agree with TRBD1. The CDR3 is 17 amino acids. From germline, CDR1 is SGHTA and CDR2 FQGNSA. With 5 bases clipped from V and 3 bases from J, the junction kept 7 bases outside the gene matches. Written as DNA, the CDR3 is TGTGCCAGCAGCCCACGGACAGGGGGGTATGGGGCCAACGTCCTGACTTTC. Translating gives CASSPRTGGYGANVLTF.

This clone was seen only once. The chain links TRBV27 to TRBJ1-2; 10 bases line up with TRBD1. Per the germline V gene, CDR1 is MNHEY and CDR2 is SMNVEV (reference sequence). The CDR3 runs to 14 residues. Losses at the gene ends were 5 bases for V and 4 bases for J; bases not matched to a gene: 4. CDR3 in amino acids: CASSGGQGIYGYTF. The CDR3 nucleotides are TGTGCCAGCAGTGGGGGACAGGGGATCTATGGCTACACCTTC.

This chain joins TRBV18 and TRBJ1-5; D unresolved. The CDR3 totals 16 residues. Germline CDR1 and CDR2: KGHSH and LQKENI. Trimming pared 0 bases from V and 2 bases from J, leaving 11 bases between. The CDR3 protein is CASSPPEGIGNQPQHF. CDR3 nucleotide sequence: TGTGCCAGCTCACCACCGGAGGGAATAGGCAATCAGCCCCAGCATTTT.

The rearrangement links TRBV6-5 to TRBJ2-3, with 7 bases that match TRBD2. Per the germline V gene, CDR1 is MNHEY and CDR2 is SVGAGI. The CDR3 runs to 15 residues. The ends lost 6 bases at V and 0 bases at J; junction bases unmatched: 6. CDR3 residues: CASSWGGSSTDTQYF. CDR3 nucleotides: TGTGCCAGCAGCTGGGGGGGGTCTAGCACAGATACGCAGTATTTT.

The V and J genes are TRBV2 and TRBJ2-5; 8 positions match TRBD1. J lost 3 bases, V lost 3 bases, and 3 bases had no gene match. The CDR3 sequence is 14 residues long. Germline V gene data show CDR1 as SNHLY and CDR2 as FYNNEI. This chain's CDR3 is CASSDIQGEETQYF. The CDR3, as DNA: TGTGCCAGCAGTGATATACAGGGGGAAGAGACCCAGTACTTC.

This clone was observed a handful of times. The J gene is TRBJ1-2, the V gene TRBV5-5; 9 bases fit TRBD1. Germline loops: CDR1 SGHKS, CDR2 YYEKEE (reference sequence). The junction had 0 bases not matched to a gene; V was cut back by 0 bases and J by 6 bases. The CDR3 covers 13 residues. CDR3 DNA sequence: TGTGCCAGCAGCTTGGGACAGGGGGATGGCTACACCTTC. The encoded protein is CASSLGQGDGYTF.

V usage is TRBV18 and J usage is TRBJ2-5; 8 bases agree with TRBD1. V trimming: 8 bases; J trimming: 4 bases; junction bases outside the gene matches: 6. The germline gives CDR1 KGHSH, CDR2 LQKENI. The CDR3 sequence is 13 residues long. The CDR3 region is CASALGQGETQYF. The CDR3 region has the DNA TGTGCCAGCGCCCTCGGACAGGGAGAGACCCAGTACTTC.

This clone has only a few counts. The V gene is TRBV6-1, the J gene TRBJ2-7, with 8 bases that match TRBD2. V shed 2 bases, J shed 5 bases, and the junction held 8 bases outside the gene matches. The CDR3 runs 15 residues. Per germline, CDR1 MNHNS and CDR2 SASEGT. CDR3 in amino acids: CASSEISGTHHEQYF. DNA of the CDR3: TGTGCCAGCAGTGAAATTAGCGGGACTCACCACGAGCAGTACTTC.

The rearrangement joins TRBV6-4 to TRBJ1-3, with unresolved D. V dropped 0 bases and J dropped 3 bases, with 15 bases sitting between them. There are 17 residues in the CDR3. In germline, CDR1 is MRHNA, CDR2 SNTAGT. The CDR3 region is CASSDSVTRVIGNTIYF. As DNA, the CDR3 is TGTGCCAGCAGTGACTCGGTAACCCGGGTCATTGGAAACACCATATATTTT.

The chain combines TRBV10-3 with TRBJ2-5; 9 bases are shared with TRBD1. The V segment lost 0 bases and the J segment 1 base; nucleotides outside the gene matches: 6. The CDR3 runs to 17 residues. Germline values: CDR1 ENHRY, CDR2 SYGVKD. DNA for the CDR3: TGTGCCATCAGTGAGTCGTGGGGACAGGGCCGCCAAGAGACCCAGTACTTC. Translation: CAISESWGQGRQETQYF.